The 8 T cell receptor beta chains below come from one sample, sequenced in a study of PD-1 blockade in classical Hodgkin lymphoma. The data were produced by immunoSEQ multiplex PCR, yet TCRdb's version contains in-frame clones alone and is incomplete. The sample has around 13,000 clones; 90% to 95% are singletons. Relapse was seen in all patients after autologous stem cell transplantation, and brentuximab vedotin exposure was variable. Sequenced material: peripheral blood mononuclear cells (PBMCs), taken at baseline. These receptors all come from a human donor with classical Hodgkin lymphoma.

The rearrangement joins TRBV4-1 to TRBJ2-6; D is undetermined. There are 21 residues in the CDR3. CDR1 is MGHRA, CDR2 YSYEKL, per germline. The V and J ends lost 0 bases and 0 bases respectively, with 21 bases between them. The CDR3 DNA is TGCGCCAGCAGCCAAGAGGGGTTCCCTTTCCGAAGCGACTCTGGGGCCAACGTCCTGACTTTC. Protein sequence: CASSQEGFPFRSDSGANVLTF.

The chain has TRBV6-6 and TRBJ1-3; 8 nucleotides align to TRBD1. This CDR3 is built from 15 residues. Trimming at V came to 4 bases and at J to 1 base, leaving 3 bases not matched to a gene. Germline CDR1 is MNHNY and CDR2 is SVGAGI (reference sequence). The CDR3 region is CASSLDRASGNTIYF. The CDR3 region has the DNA TGTGCCAGCAGTTTGGACAGGGCATCTGGAAACACCATATATTTT.

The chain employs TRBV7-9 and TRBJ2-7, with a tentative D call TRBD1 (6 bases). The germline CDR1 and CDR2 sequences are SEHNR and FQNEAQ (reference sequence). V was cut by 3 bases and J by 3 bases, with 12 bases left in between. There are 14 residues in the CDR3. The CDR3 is CASSFGQINYEQYF. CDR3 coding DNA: TGTGCCAGCAGCTTCGGACAGATTAACTACGAGCAGTACTTC.

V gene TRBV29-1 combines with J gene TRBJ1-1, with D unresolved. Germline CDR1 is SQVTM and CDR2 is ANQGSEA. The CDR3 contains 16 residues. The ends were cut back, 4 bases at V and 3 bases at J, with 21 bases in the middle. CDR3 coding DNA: TGCAGCGTTGTCCTACTAAGAGGGAGGGCTGACACTGAAGCTTTCTTT. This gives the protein CSVVLLRGRADTEAFF.

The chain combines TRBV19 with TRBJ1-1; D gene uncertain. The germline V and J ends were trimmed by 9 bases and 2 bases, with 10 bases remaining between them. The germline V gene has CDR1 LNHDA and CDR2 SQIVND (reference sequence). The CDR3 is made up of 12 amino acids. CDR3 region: CASSKGNTEAFF. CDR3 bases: TGTGCCAGCAGCAAAGGTAACACTGAAGCTTTCTTT. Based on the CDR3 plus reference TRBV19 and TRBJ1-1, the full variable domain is DGGITQSPKYLFRKEGQNVTLSCEQNLNHDAMYWYRQDPGQGLRLIYYSQIVNDFQKGDIAEGYSVSREKKESFPLTVTSAQKNPTAFYLCASSKGNTEAFFGQGTRLTVV.

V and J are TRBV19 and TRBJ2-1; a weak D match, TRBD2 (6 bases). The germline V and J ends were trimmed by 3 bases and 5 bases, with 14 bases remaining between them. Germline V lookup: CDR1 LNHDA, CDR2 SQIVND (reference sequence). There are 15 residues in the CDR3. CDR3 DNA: TGTGCCAGTAGTATGGGGGTAGCGGCCAACAATGAGCAGTTCTTC. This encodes CASSMGVAANNEQFF.

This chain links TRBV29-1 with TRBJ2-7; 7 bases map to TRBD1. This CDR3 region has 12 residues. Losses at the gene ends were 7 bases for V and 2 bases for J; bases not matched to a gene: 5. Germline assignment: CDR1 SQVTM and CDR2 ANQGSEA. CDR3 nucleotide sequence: TGCAGCGGGGGACAGACACCCTACGAGCAGTACTTC. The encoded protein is CSGGQTPYEQYF.

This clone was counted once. In nucleotides, the CDR3 is TGTGCCAGCAGTTACCCGACAGGGGGTAGAGATACGCAGTATTTT. Translation gives CASSYPTGGRDTQYF. The chain uses TRBV6-5 and TRBJ2-3, with 9 nucleotides matching TRBD1. Germline CDR1 and CDR2: MNHEY and SVGAGI. Unmatched junction bases numbered 5, after V lost 2 bases and J lost 5 bases. The CDR3 is 15 residues long.